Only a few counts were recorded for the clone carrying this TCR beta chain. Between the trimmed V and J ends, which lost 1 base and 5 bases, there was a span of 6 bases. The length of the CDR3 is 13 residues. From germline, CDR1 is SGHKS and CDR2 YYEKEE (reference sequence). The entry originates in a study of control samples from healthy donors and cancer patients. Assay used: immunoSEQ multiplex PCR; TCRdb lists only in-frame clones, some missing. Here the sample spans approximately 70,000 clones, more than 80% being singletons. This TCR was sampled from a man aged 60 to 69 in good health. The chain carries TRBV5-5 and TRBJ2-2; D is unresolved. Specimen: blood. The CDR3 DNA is TGTGCCAGCAGCTTGCAGTTAACCGGGGAGCTGTTTTTT. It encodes CASSLQLTGELFF.